Listed here are 17 T cell receptor beta chains from one sample, sequenced in a study of breast tumors, draining lymph nodes, adjacent tissues. One entry per CDR3 protein, called by TCRdb with MiXCR from the multiplex PCR reads. This sample has about 230,000 distinct CDR3 sequences, with around 32% found just once. Breast cancer patients provided tissue from their axillary draining lymph nodes. The sample consisted of axillary lymph node tissue. These receptor sequences come from a female donor with breast cancer. Some clones in this sample may be carry-over from other donors' samples.

To note about this clonotype: No DNA is shown, since the ends of the CDR3 on it are uncertain; the CDR3 is the one TCRdb lists. The chain joins TRBV7-3 to TRBJ2-1; TRBD1 is the table's D call, not checked against the DNA. The germline CDR1 and CDR2 sequences are SGHTA and FQGTGA. The CDR3 is made up of 21 amino acids, end residues included. The CDR3 is CDSSIYLCSGGQGGRYNEQFF.

Details on this clonotype: Being one base from a much bigger clone, this may be a read error. This chain joins TRBV20-1 and TRBJ1-2; a possible D gene is TRBD1 (6 bases). The CDR3 has 15 amino acids. CDR1 DFQATT and CDR2 SNEGSKA come from the germline V gene (reference sequence). The ends were cut back, 5 bases at V and 5 bases at J, with 21 bases in the middle. This chain's CDR3 is CSAATDATGAYGYTF. Written as DNA, the CDR3 is TGCAGTGCTGCTACCGATGCGACAGGAGCTTATGGCTACACCTTC.

In this sample, this clonotype turned up many times. The CDR3 sequence: CASSEGTENQPQHF. The CDR3 nucleotides read TGTGCCAGCAGCGAAGGGACAGAGAATCAGCCCCAGCATTTT. The chain carries TRBV9 and TRBJ1-5; TRBD1 agrees at 7 bases. The germline V gene has CDR1 SGDLS and CDR2 YYNGEE. Trimming took 3 bases from V and 4 from J; bases not matched to a gene: 4. This CDR3 contains 14 residues.

This clonotype was seen ten or more times. This chain links TRBV19 with TRBJ2-7; 9 nucleotides match TRBD1. With 7 bases clipped from V and 2 bases from J, the junction kept 6 bases outside the gene matches. The CDR3 contains 14 residues. Germline loops: CDR1 LNHDA, CDR2 SQIVND (reference sequence). Here the CDR3 reads CASTKTGGTYEQYF. CDR3 DNA: TGTGCCAGTACCAAGACAGGGGGAACCTACGAGCAGTACTTC.

This clonotype was detected ten times or more. This rearrangement joins TRBV19 to TRBJ2-2, with 7 nucleotides matching TRBD2. This CDR3 contains 14 residues. Germline V gene lookup returns CDR1 LNHDA and CDR2 SQIVND (reference sequence). The V gene end was trimmed by 5 bases and the J gene end by 0 bases; junction bases not matched to a gene: 0. The CDR3: CASSRGANTGELFF. The CDR3 coding sequence is TGTGCCAGTAGTCGGGGGGCGAACACCGGGGAGCTGTTTTTT.

The sample holds one count of this clonotype. Written as DNA, the CDR3 is TGTGCCAGTGGAAGGACCCAGCATTTT. This gives the protein CASGRTQHF. The rearrangement joins TRBV19 to TRBJ1-5; D gene ambiguous. The CDR3 is 9 residues long. V lost 8 bases, J lost 11 bases, and 7 bases lay in between. Germline V CDR1 and CDR2: LNHDA, SQIVND (reference sequence). The full variable domain, with the rest looked up from reference TRBV19 and TRBJ1-5, is DGGITQSPKYLFRKEGQNVTLSCEQNLNHDAMYWYRQDPGQGLRLIYYSQIVNDFQKGDIAEGYSVSREKKESFPLTVTSAQKNPTAFYLCASGRTQHFGDGTRLSIL.

This clonotype appeared many times. The chain couples TRBV6-1 to TRBJ2-7, with 7 bases lining up with TRBD1. V gave up 6 bases and J gave up 4 bases; unmatched junction bases: 6. Germline CDR1 and CDR2: MNHNS and SASEGT. The CDR3 contains 13 residues. The DNA of the CDR3 is TGTGCCAGCAGAGGACAGGTCTTGTACGAGCAGTACTTC. Translated: CASRGQVLYEQYF.

This clonotype was recorded many times. This chain uses TRBV2 with TRBJ1-6, with 7 nucleotides matching TRBD1. Trimming removed 7 bases from V and 9 bases from J; junction bases left unmatched: 9. The CDR3 sequence is 14 residues long. Per germline, CDR1 SNHLY and CDR2 FYNNEI. The CDR3 DNA follows: TGTGCCAGCATGAGGGGGCGCTCGGGTTCACCCCTCCACTTT. Encoded protein: CASMRGRSGSPLHF. Combining the CDR3 with reference TRBV2 and TRBJ1-6 gives the whole variable domain EPEVTQTPSHQVTQMGQEVILRCVPISNHLYFYWYRQILGQKVEFLVSFYNNEISEKSEIFDDQFSVERPDGSNFTLKIRSTKLEDSAMYFCASMRGRSGSPLHFGNGTRLTVT.

Remarks on this clonotype: Possible read error: a much larger clone is one base away. The rearrangement links TRBV20-1 to TRBJ2-7, with unresolved D. Germline loops: CDR1 DFQATT, CDR2 SNEGSKA (reference sequence). The CDR3 spans 13 residues. The CDR3: CSAKNPFSYAQYF. DNA of the CDR3: TGCAGTGCCAAAAACCCCTTCTCCTACGCGCAGTACTTC.

This clonotype came up once. The genes are TRBV7-3 and TRBJ1-2, with a weak D call TRBD1 (5 bases). The CDR3 is made up of 14 amino acids. Per the germline V gene, CDR1 is SGHTA and CDR2 is FQGTGA. V lost 6 bases and J 2 bases, leaving 13 bases between the germline ends. Written as DNA, the CDR3 is TGTGCCAGCAGTTTAGGGGACGGAAACTATGGCTACACCTTC. This translates into CASSLGDGNYGYTF.

This clonotype was seen ten or more times. The J gene is TRBJ1-3, the V gene TRBV19, with D unclear. With 5 bases removed from V and 0 bases from J, the gap between germline ends came to 11 bases. The CDR3 contains 15 residues. Germline-derived CDR1 and CDR2 are LNHDA and SQIVND (reference sequence). CDR3 nucleotide sequence: TGTGCCAGTAGTTGGGTGGCTGGCTCTGGAAACACCATATATTTT. It translates to CASSWVAGSGNTIYF.

This clonotype was seen only a few times. V gene TRBV18 combines with J gene TRBJ2-2, with D possibly TRBD1 on 7 matching bases. Germline CDR1 and CDR2: KGHSH and LQKENI. The germline V and J ends were trimmed by 0 bases and 3 bases, with 11 bases remaining between them. The CDR3 consists of 16 residues. CDR3 loop: CASSPPAGGYTGELFF. In DNA, the CDR3 is TGTGCCAGCTCACCACCGGCAGGGGGGTACACCGGGGAGCTGTTTTTT.

This clonotype showed up many times. One end of the junction varies from germline; a read error may be responsible. J is TRBJ2-2 and V is TRBV6-5; D remains unclear. From germline, CDR1 is MNHEY and CDR2 SVGAGI. The CDR3 has 12 residues. This CDR3 reads CASSHSTGELFF. The CDR3 region has the DNA TGTGCCAGCAGTCACTCGACCGGGGAGCTGTTTTTT.

This clonotype was detected ten times or more. The CDR3 DNA reads TGCAGCGCACGGGACAGAATCCCAATGACCCAGTACTTC. This codes for CSARDRIPMTQYF. The V and J genes are TRBV29-1 and TRBJ2-5; 7 nucleotides line up with TRBD1. CDR3 size: 13 residues. The V segment lost 7 bases and the J segment 7 bases; nucleotides outside the gene matches: 12. Germline V gene lookup returns CDR1 SQVTM and CDR2 ANQGSEA.

A few counts support this clonotype. A single base separates this from a much larger clone, so it may be a read error. The chain is built from TRBV12-3 or TRBV12-4 and TRBJ2-3; D unclear. The CDR3 contains 13 residues. This chain's CDR3 is CASSAAATDAQYF. CDR3 nucleotide sequence: TGTGCCAGCAGCGCCGCGGCCACAGATGCGCAGTATTTT.

This clonotype was observed a few times. With a much larger clone just one base away, this may be a read error. The V gene is TRBV11-2, the J gene TRBJ1-2; the D is unclear. The V gene's germline CDR1 is SGHAT and CDR2 FQNNGV. This CDR3 comprises 15 residues. The V end was cut by 0 bases, the J end by 4 bases, with 12 bases between. The CDR3, as DNA: TGTGCCAGCAGCTTAGATCGTGGGCCGGGCTATGGCTACACCTTC. Translation: CASSLDRGPGYGYTF.

The table lists this clonotype with many counts. The V call is TRBV5-6, the J call TRBJ2-5; no reliable D call. V was pared by 4 bases and J by 5 bases, with 15 bases between. The V gene's germline CDR1 is SGHDT and CDR2 YYEEEE. This CDR3 spans 14 amino acids. The CDR3 bases are TGTGCCAGCAGCCTCTTTTCCGGTTTGGAGACCCAGTACTTC. Its protein product is CASSLFSGLETQYF.